The entry below describes one T cell receptor (beta chain). Its antigen is undetermined. The source of the sample is a study of blood T cells in healthy people across ages. Whole-study findings and limits: Estimated diversity that came from one million T cells was considered an underestimate.

The CDR3 loop spans 14 amino acids. The V gene's germline CDR1 is MNHEY and CDR2 SVGEGT. Trimming took 5 bases from V and 6 from J, leaving 17 bases between them. Using a J-beta primer mix together with a sample-barcoded 5' primer, a second PCR was run for roughly 7 to 12 cycles. TCRdb itself ran the 5' RACE reads through MiXCR, one entry per CDR3 protein. The table has about 580,000 distinct CDR3 sequences, 45% to 55% seen once; the top ten hold about 26%. V is TRBV6-2 or TRBV6-3 and J is TRBJ2-7, with no clear D. The origin of this receptor is a man older than 75 in good health. The sample taken for sequencing was blood. CDR3 nucleotides: TGTGCCAGCAGTCGCGGCCACGGCGTTGCCGAGCAGTACTTC. Translation gives CASSRGHGVAEQYF.